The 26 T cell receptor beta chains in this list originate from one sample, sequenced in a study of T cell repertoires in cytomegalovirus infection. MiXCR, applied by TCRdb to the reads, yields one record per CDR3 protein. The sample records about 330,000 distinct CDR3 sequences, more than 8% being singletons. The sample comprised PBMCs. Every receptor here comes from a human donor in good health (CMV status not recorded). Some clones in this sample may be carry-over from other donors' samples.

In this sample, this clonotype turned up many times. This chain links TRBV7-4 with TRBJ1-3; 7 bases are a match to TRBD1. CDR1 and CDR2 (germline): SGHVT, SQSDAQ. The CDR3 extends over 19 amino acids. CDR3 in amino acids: CVMTGISRGVGHTGNTIYF. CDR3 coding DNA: TGTGTCATGACAGGGATTAGTCGAGGTGTTGGGCATACTGGAAACACCATATATTTT.

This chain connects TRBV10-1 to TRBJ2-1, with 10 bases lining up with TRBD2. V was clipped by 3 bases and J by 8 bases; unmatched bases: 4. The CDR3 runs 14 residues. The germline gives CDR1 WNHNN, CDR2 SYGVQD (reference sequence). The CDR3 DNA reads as TGCGCCAGCAGTGAAAGGACTAGCGGCGATGAGCAGTTCTTC. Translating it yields CASSERTSGDEQFF.

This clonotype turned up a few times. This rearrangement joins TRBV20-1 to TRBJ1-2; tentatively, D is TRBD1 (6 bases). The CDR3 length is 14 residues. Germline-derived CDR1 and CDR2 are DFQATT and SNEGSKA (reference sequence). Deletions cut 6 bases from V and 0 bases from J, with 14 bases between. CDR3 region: CSATGTTSNYGYTF. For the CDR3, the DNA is TGCAGTGCAACCGGGACAACTTCTAACTATGGCTACACCTTC.

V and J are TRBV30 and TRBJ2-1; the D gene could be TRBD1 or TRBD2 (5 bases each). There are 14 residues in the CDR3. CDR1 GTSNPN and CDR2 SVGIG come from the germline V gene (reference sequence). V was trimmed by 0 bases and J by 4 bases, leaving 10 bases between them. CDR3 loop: CAWSVGTQYNEQFF. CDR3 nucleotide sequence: TGTGCCTGGAGTGTGGGGACCCAATACAATGAGCAGTTCTTC.

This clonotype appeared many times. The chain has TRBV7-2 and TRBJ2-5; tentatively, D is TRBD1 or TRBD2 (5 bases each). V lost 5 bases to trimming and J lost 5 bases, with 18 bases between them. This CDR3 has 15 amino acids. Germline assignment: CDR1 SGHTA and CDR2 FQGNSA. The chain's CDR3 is CASSNRDLGVETQYF. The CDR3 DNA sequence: TGTGCCAGCAGCAACCGGGACCTCGGAGTTGAGACCCAGTACTTC.

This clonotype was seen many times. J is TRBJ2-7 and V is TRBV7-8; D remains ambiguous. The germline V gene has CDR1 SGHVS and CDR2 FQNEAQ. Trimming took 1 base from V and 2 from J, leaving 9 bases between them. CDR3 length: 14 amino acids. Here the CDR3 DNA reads TGTGCCAGCAGCTTAGACTGGCGAACCTACGAGCAGTACTTC. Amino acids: CASSLDWRTYEQYF.

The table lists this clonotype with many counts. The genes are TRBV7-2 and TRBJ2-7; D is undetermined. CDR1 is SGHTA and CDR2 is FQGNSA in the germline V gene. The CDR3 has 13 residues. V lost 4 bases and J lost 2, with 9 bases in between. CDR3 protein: CASSSYPAYEQYF. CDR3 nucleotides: TGTGCCAGCAGCTCGTATCCAGCCTACGAGCAGTACTTC.

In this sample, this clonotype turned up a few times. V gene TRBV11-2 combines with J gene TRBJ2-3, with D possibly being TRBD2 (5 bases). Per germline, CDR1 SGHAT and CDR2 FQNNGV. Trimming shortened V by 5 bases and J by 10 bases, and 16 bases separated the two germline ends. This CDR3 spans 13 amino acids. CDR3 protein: CASSPGVDRPQYF. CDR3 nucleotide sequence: TGTGCCAGCAGCCCCGGGGTCGACCGGCCGCAGTATTTT.

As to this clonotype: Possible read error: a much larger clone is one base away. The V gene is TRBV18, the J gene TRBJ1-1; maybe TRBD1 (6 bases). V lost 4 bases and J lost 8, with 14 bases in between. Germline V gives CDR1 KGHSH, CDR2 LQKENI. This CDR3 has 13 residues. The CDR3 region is CASSRTQGPEAFF. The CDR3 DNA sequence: TGTGCCAGCTCACGGACACAGGGCCCCGAAGCTTTCTTT.

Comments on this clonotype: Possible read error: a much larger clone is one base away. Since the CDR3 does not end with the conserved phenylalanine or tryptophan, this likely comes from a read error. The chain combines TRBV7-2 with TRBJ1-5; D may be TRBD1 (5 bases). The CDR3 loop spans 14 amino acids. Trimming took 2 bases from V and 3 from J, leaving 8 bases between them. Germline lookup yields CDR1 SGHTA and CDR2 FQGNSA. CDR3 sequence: CASSLMTDNQPQHL. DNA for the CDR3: TGTGCCAGCAGCTTAATGACAGACAATCAGCCCCAGCATCTT.

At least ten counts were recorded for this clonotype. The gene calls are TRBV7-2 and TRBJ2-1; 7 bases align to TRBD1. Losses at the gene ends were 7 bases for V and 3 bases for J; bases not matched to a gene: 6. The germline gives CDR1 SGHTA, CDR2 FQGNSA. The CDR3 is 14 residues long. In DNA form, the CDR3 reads TGTGCCAGCAACAGACAGGGTCTCTACAATGAGCAGTTCTTC. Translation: CASNRQGLYNEQFF.

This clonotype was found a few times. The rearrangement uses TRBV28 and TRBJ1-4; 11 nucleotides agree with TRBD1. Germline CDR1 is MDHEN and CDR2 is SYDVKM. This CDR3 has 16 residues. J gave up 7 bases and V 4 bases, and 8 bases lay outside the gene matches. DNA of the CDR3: TGTGCCAGCAGTTCCGGACAGGGGGCATGGTTTGAAAAACTGTTTTTT. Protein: CASSSGQGAWFEKLFF.

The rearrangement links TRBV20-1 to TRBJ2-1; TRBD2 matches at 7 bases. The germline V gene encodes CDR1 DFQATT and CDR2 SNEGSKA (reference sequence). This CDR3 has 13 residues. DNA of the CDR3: TGCAGCGCCCAACAAGCGGGATACAATGAGCAGTTCTTC. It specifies CSAQQAGYNEQFF.

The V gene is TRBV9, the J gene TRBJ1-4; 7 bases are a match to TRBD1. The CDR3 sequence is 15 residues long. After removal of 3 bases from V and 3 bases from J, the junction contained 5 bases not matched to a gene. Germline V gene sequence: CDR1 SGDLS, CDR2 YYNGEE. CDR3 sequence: CASSGGTASNEKLFF. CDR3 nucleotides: TGTGCCAGCAGCGGAGGGACAGCATCTAATGAAAAACTGTTTTTT.

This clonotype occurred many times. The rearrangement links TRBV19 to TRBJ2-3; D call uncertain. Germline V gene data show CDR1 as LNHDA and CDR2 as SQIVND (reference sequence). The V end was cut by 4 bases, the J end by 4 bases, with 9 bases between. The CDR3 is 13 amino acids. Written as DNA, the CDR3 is TGTGCCAGTAGTAAGCAGTTGCCAGATACGCAGTATTTT. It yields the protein CASSKQLPDTQYF.

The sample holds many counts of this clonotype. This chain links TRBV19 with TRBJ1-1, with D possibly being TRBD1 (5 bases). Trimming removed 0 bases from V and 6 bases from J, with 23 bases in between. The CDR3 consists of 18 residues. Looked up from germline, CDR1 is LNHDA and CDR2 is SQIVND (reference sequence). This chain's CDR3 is CASSIDRPGSKLVPEAFF. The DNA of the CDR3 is TGTGCCAGTAGTATAGATCGGCCAGGGAGCAAGCTCGTCCCTGAAGCTTTCTTT.

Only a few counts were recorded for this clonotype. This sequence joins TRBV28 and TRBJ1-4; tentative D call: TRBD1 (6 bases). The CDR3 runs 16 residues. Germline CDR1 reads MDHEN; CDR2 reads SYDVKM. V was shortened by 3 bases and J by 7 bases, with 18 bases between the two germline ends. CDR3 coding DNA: TGTGCCAGCAGTTTCGGTGGGGGGGGGCCTGGTGAAAAACTGTTTTTT. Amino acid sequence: CASSFGGGGPGEKLFF.

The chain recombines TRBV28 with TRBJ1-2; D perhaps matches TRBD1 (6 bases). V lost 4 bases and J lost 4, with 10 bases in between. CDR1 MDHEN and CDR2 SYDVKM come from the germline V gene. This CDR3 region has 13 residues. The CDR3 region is CASSSQGVYGYTF. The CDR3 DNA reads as TGTGCCAGCAGTTCACAGGGAGTCTATGGCTACACCTTC.

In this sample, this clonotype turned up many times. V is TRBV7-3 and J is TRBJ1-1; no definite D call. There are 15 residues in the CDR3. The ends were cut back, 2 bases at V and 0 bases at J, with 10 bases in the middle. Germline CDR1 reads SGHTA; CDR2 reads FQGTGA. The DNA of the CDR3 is TGTGCCAGCAGCTTATTTCCGGGGATGAACACTGAAGCTTTCTTT. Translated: CASSLFPGMNTEAFF.

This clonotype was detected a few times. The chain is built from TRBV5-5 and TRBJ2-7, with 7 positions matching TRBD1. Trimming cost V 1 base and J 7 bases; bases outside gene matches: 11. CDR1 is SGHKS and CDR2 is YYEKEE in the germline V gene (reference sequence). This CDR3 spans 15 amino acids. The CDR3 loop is CASSLSLTGAREQYF. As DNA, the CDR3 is TGTGCCAGCAGCTTGTCCCTCACAGGGGCGAGGGAGCAGTACTTC.

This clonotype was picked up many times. CDR3 sequence (DNA): TGTGCCAGCAGCCCCTTACAGAGGAACACTGAAGCTTTCTTT. As protein: CASSPLQRNTEAFF. The rearrangement links TRBV7-2 to TRBJ1-1; D call uncertain. The germline gives CDR1 SGHTA, CDR2 FQGNSA. The CDR3 covers 14 residues. Trimming removed 5 bases at V and 1 base at J, with 11 bases between.

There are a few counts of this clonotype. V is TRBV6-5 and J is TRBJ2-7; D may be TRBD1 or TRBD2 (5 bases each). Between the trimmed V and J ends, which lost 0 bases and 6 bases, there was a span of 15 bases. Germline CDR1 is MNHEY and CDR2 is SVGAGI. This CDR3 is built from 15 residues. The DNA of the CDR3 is TGTGCCAGCAGTTACTCGAAAGGGGCTGGGGGCGAGCAGTACTTC. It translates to CASSYSKGAGGEQYF.

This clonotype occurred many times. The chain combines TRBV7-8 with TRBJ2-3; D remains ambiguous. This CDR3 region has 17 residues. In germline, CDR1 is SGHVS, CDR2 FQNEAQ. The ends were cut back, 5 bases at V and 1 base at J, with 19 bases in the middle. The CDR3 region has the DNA TGTGCCAGCAGCGCCCAAAGGAATCGAGCTGGCACAGATACGCAGTATTTT. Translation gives CASSAQRNRAGTDTQYF.

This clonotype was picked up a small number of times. The CDR3 nucleotides are TGCAGTGCTAGGGTCTTCTCCTACGAGCAGTACTTC. Translation: CSARVFSYEQYF. V and J are TRBV20-1 and TRBJ2-7; no clear D gene. V was cut by 3 bases and J by 0 bases, with 6 bases left in between. Looked up from germline, CDR1 is DFQATT and CDR2 is SNEGSKA (reference sequence). The CDR3 runs 12 residues.

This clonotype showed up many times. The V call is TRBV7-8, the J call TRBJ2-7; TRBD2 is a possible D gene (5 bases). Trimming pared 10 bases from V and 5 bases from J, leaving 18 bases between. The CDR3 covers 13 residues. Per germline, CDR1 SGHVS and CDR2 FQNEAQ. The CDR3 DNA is TGTGCCACGACTATGGGGATTGGAAACGAGCAGTACTTC. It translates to CATTMGIGNEQYF.

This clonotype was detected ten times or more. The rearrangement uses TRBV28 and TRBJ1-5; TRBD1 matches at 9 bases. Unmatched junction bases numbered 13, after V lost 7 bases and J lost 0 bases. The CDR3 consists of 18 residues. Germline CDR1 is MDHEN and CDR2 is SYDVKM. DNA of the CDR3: TGTGCCAGCACATTCTCGAGGACAGGGGCATATAGCAATCAGCCCCAGCATTTT. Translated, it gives CASTFSRTGAYSNQPQHF.